This TCR beta chain was retrieved from a study of control samples from healthy donors and cancer patients. The table came from immunoSEQ multiplex PCR; TCRdb's copy has only in-frame clones and leaves some out. The repertoire includes around 150,000 clones, approximately 94% of them detected once, and approximately 15% sits in the top ten. Germline CDR1 is SEHNR and CDR2 is FQNEAQ (reference sequence). This CDR3 region has 13 residues. Trimming took off 2 bases at V and 0 bases at J, with 4 bases between the two ends. A note on this clone: Other DNA variants within this sample encode the same CDR3.

The TCR comes from a man in his fifties or sixties with colorectal cancer. The chain has TRBV7-9 and TRBJ1-1; D remains unclear. The source material was PBMCs. Here the CDR3 reads CASSLQLNTEAFF. In nucleotides, the CDR3 is TGTGCCAGCAGCTTACAGCTGAACACTGAAGCTTTCTTT.